These T cell receptor beta chains were read from a single sample in a study of blood T cell repertoires in COVID-19. Only in-frame clones appear in the TCRdb table, and some are missing; sequencing was by immunoSEQ multiplex PCR. The data hold some 83,000 clones, with roughly 82% observed a single time. Input material: peripheral blood. Receptor source: a human donor in a cohort sampled during active COVID-19. CDR3s include the opening cysteine and the closing phenylalanine or tryptophan. The order of the fields is clone size, V gene, D gene, J gene, CDR3 DNA, CDR3 protein. The D gene is left open where the match is weak. Size is omitted from some rows. Given values are once, few, many or a class for expanded clones.

>.|TRBV19|TRBD2|TRBJ2-7
TGTGCCAGTAGTTCTCCTAGCGGGGGGGCCTACGAGCAGTACTTC
CASSSPSGGAYEQYF
>.|TRBV28|TRBD1|TRBJ1-2
TGTGCCAGCAGATACCGGGACAGGTTCTATGGCTACACCTTC
CASRYRDRFYGYTF
>few|TRBV11-2|.|TRBJ1-5
TGTGCCAGCAGCTTAAGCACAGATCAGCCCCAGCATTTT
CASSLSTDQPQHF
>.|TRBV3-1/TRBV3-2|.|TRBJ2-5
TGTGCCAGCAGCCAAGGAGCGAAGACCCAGTACTTC
CASSQGAKTQYF
>.|TRBV5-4|TRBD2|TRBJ2-1
TGTGCCACGGGGCTAGCGGGGGGCCTAGGGCATGAGCAGTTCTTC
CATGLAGGLGHEQFF
>.|TRBV7-9|TRBD1|TRBJ1-1
TGTGCCAGCAGCCTGGACAGGGCGGCTAGGGGCACTGAAGCTTTCTTT
CASSLDRAARGTEAFF
>.|TRBV7-9|.|TRBJ2-7
TGTGCCAGCAGCTTCCCAGGCCAAGGGGCCGAGCAGTACTTC
CASSFPGQGAEQYF
>few|TRBV2|TRBD1|TRBJ1-6
TGTGCCAGCAGTCTGACAGGGGATTCACCCCTCCACTTT
CASSLTGDSPLHF
>.|TRBV28|TRBD2|TRBJ2-2
TGTGCCAGCAGTTTGGGAGGGAAGGGCACCGGGGAGCTGTTTTTT
CASSLGGKGTGELFF
>.|TRBV5-1|TRBD1|TRBJ1-4
TGCGCCAGCAGCTTGGGTAGGACAGGGGATTCGAGTGAAAAACTGTTTTTT
CASSLGRTGDSSEKLFF
>few|TRBV7-9|.|TRBJ2-1
TGTGCCAGCAGCTTAGTCGCGACTAGATATGGCAATGAGCAGTTCTTC
CASSLVATRYGNEQFF
>.|TRBV7-6|TRBD1|TRBJ2-3
TGTGCCAGCAGCTTTGGGGGACAGAGTACGCAGTATTTT
CASSFGGQSTQYF
>.|TRBV5-1|.|TRBJ2-2
TGCGCCAGCAGCCCGCCCCGGGGCACCGGGGAGCTGTTTTTT
CASSPPRGTGELFF
>.|TRBV4-1|.|TRBJ2-1
TGCGCCAGCAGCCACGGGGACTCCTACAATGAGCAGTTCTTC
CASSHGDSYNEQFF
>few|TRBV7-2|TRBD2|TRBJ2-7
TGTGCCAGCAGCTTAACTACTAGCGGGGGGACCTACGAGCAGTACTTC
CASSLTTSGGTYEQYF